Listed below are T cell receptor beta chains from one sample, sequenced in a study of shared clonotypes between healthy human individuals. Method: immunoSEQ multiplex PCR; TCRdb's copy keeps in-frame clones and lacks some. The table shows about 1.5 million clones, with approximately 98% occurring only once. Material for sequencing was naive CD4+ T cells sorted from blood. Every receptor here comes from a man aged 25-45 years in good health. Each CDR3 is given with its conserved first and last residue. The D gene is left open where the match is weak. The listing skips clone size in some rows; elsewhere it reads once, few, many or a size class.

abundance: once
j_gene: TRBJ1-3
v_gene: TRBV4-1
d_gene: NA
CDR3aa: CASSQGDVFGNTIYF
CDR3nt: TGCGCCAGCAGCCAAGGGGACGTCTTTGGAAACACCATATATTTT

abundance: NA
j_gene: TRBJ2-1
v_gene: TRBV19
d_gene: NA
CDR3aa: CASSIPAGSSYNEQFF
CDR3nt: TGTGCCAGTAGTATACCGGCGGGGTCCTCCTACAATGAGCAGTTCTTC

abundance: NA
j_gene: TRBJ2-1
v_gene: TRBV14
d_gene: TRBD2
CDR3aa: CASGASGSLEEQFF
CDR3nt: TGTGCCAGCGGGGCTAGCGGGAGTCTTGAGGAGCAGTTCTTC

abundance: NA
j_gene: TRBJ2-2
v_gene: TRBV9
d_gene: TRBD2
CDR3aa: CASSVVAGANGELFF
CDR3nt: TGTGCCAGCAGCGTAGTGGCGGGAGCGAACGGGGAGCTGTTTTTT

abundance: NA
j_gene: TRBJ2-2
v_gene: TRBV12-2
d_gene: NA
CDR3aa: CASRLVGTGGGRVVYTGELFF
CDR3nt: TGTGCAAGTCGCTTAGTCGGGACAGGGGGCGGGAGAGTGGTATACACCGGGGAGCTGTTTTTT

abundance: NA
j_gene: TRBJ2-7
v_gene: TRBV18
d_gene: NA
CDR3aa: CASSPLYPPGDEQYF
CDR3nt: TGTGCCAGCTCACCACTTTATCCCCCTGGGGACGAGCAGTACTTC

abundance: NA
j_gene: TRBJ2-7
v_gene: TRBV18
d_gene: NA
CDR3aa: CASSPLDSSYEQYF
CDR3nt: TGTGCCAGCTCACCATTGGACTCTTCCTACGAGCAGTACTTC

abundance: NA
j_gene: TRBJ2-2
v_gene: TRBV5-4
d_gene: NA
CDR3aa: CASSAGQTTGELFF
CDR3nt: TGTGCCAGCAGCGCAGGACAGACCACCGGGGAGCTGTTTTTT

abundance: NA
j_gene: TRBJ2-1
v_gene: TRBV25-1
d_gene: TRBD2
CDR3aa: CASSDSGGSSYNEQFF
CDR3nt: TGTGCCAGCAGTGACAGCGGGGGGAGCTCCTACAATGAGCAGTTCTTC

abundance: NA
j_gene: TRBJ2-5
v_gene: TRBV5-1
d_gene: TRBD2
CDR3aa: CASSPGLAGVTETQYF
CDR3nt: TGCGCCAGCAGCCCGGGACTAGCGGGAGTTACAGAGACCCAGTACTTC

abundance: NA
j_gene: TRBJ2-1
v_gene: TRBV5-1
d_gene: TRBD2
CDR3aa: CASSLRLAGGQIEQFF
CDR3nt: TGCGCCAGCAGCCTGCGACTAGCGGGAGGGCAGATTGAGCAGTTCTTC

abundance: NA
j_gene: TRBJ2-3
v_gene: TRBV5-1
d_gene: NA
CDR3aa: CASREIGGTDTQYF
CDR3nt: TGCGCCAGCAGAGAGATAGGGGGCACAGATACGCAGTATTTT

abundance: NA
j_gene: TRBJ2-6
v_gene: TRBV4-1
d_gene: NA
CDR3aa: CASSQGAQRSYSGANVLTF
CDR3nt: TGCGCCAGCAGCCAAGGGGCCCAGCGGAGCTACTCTGGGGCCAACGTCCTGACTTTC

abundance: NA
j_gene: TRBJ2-7
v_gene: TRBV6-1
d_gene: NA
CDR3aa: CASNPGRGYEQYF
CDR3nt: TGTGCCAGCAACCCCGGGCGGGGCTACGAGCAGTACTTC

abundance: NA
j_gene: TRBJ1-4
v_gene: TRBV18
d_gene: TRBD1
CDR3aa: CASSPSGQTAYNEKLFF
CDR3nt: TGTGCCAGCTCACCCTCGGGACAGACTGCCTATAATGAAAAACTGTTTTTT

abundance: NA
j_gene: TRBJ2-7
v_gene: TRBV13
d_gene: NA
CDR3aa: CASSLGPHPSYEQYF
CDR3nt: TGTGCCAGCAGCTTAGGCCCCCACCCGAGCTACGAGCAGTACTTC

abundance: NA
j_gene: TRBJ1-5
v_gene: TRBV4-3
d_gene: NA
CDR3aa: CASSQDRGAQPQHF
CDR3nt: TGCGCCAGCAGCCAAGATCGGGGGGCTCAGCCCCAGCATTTT

abundance: NA
j_gene: TRBJ1-1
v_gene: TRBV7-2
d_gene: NA
CDR3aa: CASSFDRITEAFF
CDR3nt: TGTGCCAGCAGCTTTGACAGGATCACTGAAGCTTTCTTT

abundance: once
j_gene: TRBJ2-5
v_gene: TRBV5-1
d_gene: NA
CDR3aa: CASSPGLRETQYF
CDR3nt: TGCGCCAGCAGCCCGGGACTGAGGGAGACCCAGTACTTC

abundance: NA
j_gene: TRBJ1-2
v_gene: TRBV27
d_gene: NA
CDR3aa: CASSTRPGYEYGYTF
CDR3nt: TGTGCCAGCAGTACCAGACCAGGGTACGAGTATGGCTACACCTTC

abundance: NA
j_gene: TRBJ2-7
v_gene: TRBV28
d_gene: NA
CDR3aa: CASNPAGRSYEQYF
CDR3nt: TGTGCCAGCAATCCGGCGGGAAGGTCCTACGAGCAGTACTTC

abundance: once
j_gene: TRBJ1-2
v_gene: TRBV4-3
d_gene: TRBD1
CDR3aa: CASSQDRTGDYGYTF
CDR3nt: TGCGCCAGCAGCCAAGACCGGACAGGGGACTATGGCTACACCTTC

abundance: NA
j_gene: TRBJ2-1
v_gene: TRBV2
d_gene: NA
CDR3aa: CASSAYNEQFF
CDR3nt: TGTGCCAGCAGTGCATACAATGAGCAGTTCTTC

abundance: NA
j_gene: TRBJ2-1
v_gene: TRBV4-1
d_gene: TRBD2
CDR3aa: CASSHGGLAATSSYNEQFF
CDR3nt: TGCGCCAGCAGCCATGGGGGACTAGCGGCGACGAGCTCCTACAATGAGCAGTTCTTC

abundance: NA
j_gene: TRBJ2-7
v_gene: TRBV5-1
d_gene: NA
CDR3aa: CASSLDPGNYEQYF
CDR3nt: TGCGCCAGCAGCTTGGATCCAGGGAACTACGAGCAGTACTTC

abundance: NA
j_gene: TRBJ2-7
v_gene: TRBV11-2
d_gene: NA
CDR3aa: CASSLVMAAVYEQYF
CDR3nt: TGTGCCAGCAGCTTAGTGATGGCGGCAGTCTACGAGCAGTACTTC

abundance: once
j_gene: TRBJ2-2
v_gene: TRBV27
d_gene: NA
CDR3aa: CASSSPVFTGELFF
CDR3nt: TGTGCCAGCAGTTCCCCCGTATTTACCGGGGAGCTGTTTTTT

abundance: NA
j_gene: TRBJ1-2
v_gene: TRBV2
d_gene: TRBD1
CDR3aa: CASIKVRQGENGYTF
CDR3nt: TGTGCCAGCATCAAGGTTAGACAGGGGGAGAATGGCTACACCTTC

abundance: once
j_gene: TRBJ2-5
v_gene: TRBV5-1
d_gene: NA
CDR3aa: CASSLTPDFQYF
CDR3nt: TGCGCCAGCAGCTTAACCCCCGACTTTCAGTACTTC

abundance: NA
j_gene: TRBJ2-7
v_gene: TRBV7-9
d_gene: TRBD1
CDR3aa: CASSLQGSGEQYF
CDR3nt: TGTGCCAGCAGCCTACAGGGGTCCGGCGAGCAGTACTTC

abundance: NA
j_gene: TRBJ2-5
v_gene: TRBV7-9
d_gene: TRBD2
CDR3aa: CATENAGTTKETQYF
CDR3nt: TGTGCCACGGAAAACGCCGGGACTACAAAAGAGACCCAGTACTTC

abundance: NA
j_gene: TRBJ2-2
v_gene: TRBV7-3
d_gene: NA
CDR3aa: CASSPVRSTGELFF
CDR3nt: TGTGCCAGCAGCCCTGTGCGGAGCACCGGGGAGCTGTTTTTT

abundance: NA
j_gene: TRBJ2-3
v_gene: TRBV7-2
d_gene: TRBD2
CDR3aa: CASSLGLAGVTDTQYF
CDR3nt: TGTGCCAGCAGCTTAGGACTAGCGGGAGTGACAGATACGCAGTATTTT

abundance: NA
j_gene: TRBJ1-1
v_gene: TRBV5-4
d_gene: NA
CDR3aa: CASSFQGSDTEAFF
CDR3nt: TGTGCCAGCAGTTTCCAAGGATCCGACACTGAAGCTTTCTTT

abundance: NA
j_gene: TRBJ2-7
v_gene: TRBV29-1
d_gene: TRBD1
CDR3aa: CSVGWTGQDEQYF
CDR3nt: TGCAGCGTTGGGTGGACAGGGCAGGACGAGCAGTACTTC

abundance: NA
j_gene: TRBJ2-3
v_gene: TRBV7-2
d_gene: NA
CDR3aa: CASSSPRPGGVTDTQYF
CDR3nt: TGTGCCAGCAGCTCCCCCCGACCTGGCGGGGTCACAGATACGCAGTATTTT

abundance: NA
j_gene: TRBJ2-5
v_gene: TRBV10-2
d_gene: NA
CDR3aa: CATAVTLGVTKKTQYF
CDR3nt: TGCGCCACAGCAGTTACGCTTGGCGTCACGAAAAAGACCCAGTACTTC

abundance: NA
j_gene: TRBJ1-5
v_gene: TRBV5-6
d_gene: NA
CDR3aa: CASSSDRTRDQPQHF
CDR3nt: TGTGCCAGCAGCTCTGACCGGACAAGAGATCAGCCCCAGCATTTT

abundance: NA
j_gene: TRBJ2-3
v_gene: TRBV9
d_gene: TRBD2
CDR3aa: CASSMTSADTQYF
CDR3nt: TGTGCCAGCAGCATGACTAGCGCAGATACGCAGTATTTT

abundance: NA
j_gene: TRBJ2-7
v_gene: TRBV4-1
d_gene: NA
CDR3aa: CASSQVLEVWGPSYEQYF
CDR3nt: TGCGCCAGCAGCCAAGTCCTAGAGGTGTGGGGCCCCTCCTACGAGCAGTACTTC

abundance: NA
j_gene: TRBJ1-5
v_gene: TRBV5-5
d_gene: NA
CDR3aa: CASSPGLDQPQHF
CDR3nt: TGTGCCAGCAGCCCGGGCCTTGATCAGCCCCAGCATTTT

abundance: NA
j_gene: TRBJ2-1
v_gene: TRBV14
d_gene: TRBD2
CDR3aa: CASSAWISGYNEQFF
CDR3nt: TGTGCCAGCAGCGCCTGGATTAGCGGGTACAATGAGCAGTTCTTC

abundance: once
j_gene: TRBJ2-1
v_gene: TRBV6-5
d_gene: TRBD2
CDR3aa: CASRREGSYNEQFF
CDR3nt: TGTGCCAGTCGGCGGGAGGGAAGCTACAATGAGCAGTTCTTC

abundance: NA
j_gene: TRBJ2-6
v_gene: TRBV5-1
d_gene: NA
CDR3aa: CASSVEGKPSGANVLTF
CDR3nt: TGCGCCAGCAGCGTGGAGGGGAAACCCTCTGGGGCCAACGTCCTGACTTTC

abundance: NA
j_gene: TRBJ1-1
v_gene: TRBV9
d_gene: NA
CDR3aa: CASSAPGPGTEAFF
CDR3nt: TGTGCCAGCAGCGCACCGGGGCCGGGCACTGAAGCTTTCTTT

abundance: once
j_gene: TRBJ2-1
v_gene: TRBV9
d_gene: NA
CDR3aa: CASSTQISSYNEQFF
CDR3nt: TGTGCCAGCAGCACACAAATAAGCTCCTACAATGAGCAGTTCTTC

abundance: NA
j_gene: TRBJ2-1
v_gene: TRBV19
d_gene: TRBD2
CDR3aa: CASTLAGGIHNEQFF
CDR3nt: TGTGCCAGTACATTAGCGGGAGGGATCCACAATGAGCAGTTCTTC

abundance: NA
j_gene: TRBJ1-2
v_gene: TRBV18
d_gene: TRBD1
CDR3aa: CASSPSGQSHGYTF
CDR3nt: TGTGCCAGCTCACCTTCGGGACAGAGCCACGGCTACACCTTC

abundance: once
j_gene: TRBJ1-5
v_gene: TRBV6-6
d_gene: NA
CDR3aa: CASEESWSNQPQHF
CDR3nt: TGTGCCAGCGAAGAGTCTTGGAGCAATCAGCCCCAGCATTTT

abundance: NA
j_gene: TRBJ1-1
v_gene: TRBV5-1
d_gene: TRBD1
CDR3aa: CASSLWGSTGRVDTEAFF
CDR3nt: TGCGCCAGCAGTTTATGGGGTTCGACAGGGAGGGTGGACACTGAAGCTTTCTTT

abundance: NA
j_gene: TRBJ2-2
v_gene: TRBV10-2
d_gene: TRBD2
CDR3aa: CASSDPLAGGAGELFF
CDR3nt: TGCGCCAGCAGTGACCCACTAGCGGGAGGGGCCGGGGAGCTGTTTTTT

abundance: NA
j_gene: TRBJ2-7
v_gene: TRBV11-2
d_gene: NA
CDR3aa: CASSAPGGPPHEQYF
CDR3nt: TGTGCCAGCAGCGCGCCCGGGGGTCCTCCCCACGAGCAGTACTTC

abundance: NA
j_gene: TRBJ2-5
v_gene: TRBV7-9
d_gene: NA
CDR3aa: CASSLSRAETQYF
CDR3nt: TGTGCCAGCAGCTTAAGCAGGGCGGAGACCCAGTACTTC

abundance: NA
j_gene: TRBJ2-3
v_gene: TRBV5-1
d_gene: TRBD2
CDR3aa: CASSARGLAYDTQYF
CDR3nt: TGCGCCAGCAGCGCCCGGGGACTAGCTTACGATACGCAGTATTTT

abundance: NA
j_gene: TRBJ1-5
v_gene: TRBV19
d_gene: TRBD1
CDR3aa: CASSMGTGQGFQPQHF
CDR3nt: TGTGCCAGTAGTATGGGGACGGGACAGGGTTTCCAGCCCCAGCATTTT